Below, one TCR beta chain is given with its context. Its antigen is currently unknown. Primers included in the PCR were 60 Vbeta and 13 Jbeta primers. This table comes from immunoSEQ multiplex PCR, and its TCRdb copy is limited to in-frame clones, with some not included. Among some 180,000 clones listed, 82% were seen once. This CDR3 has 13 amino acids. V lost 5 bases to trimming and J lost 7 bases, with 12 bases between them. CDR1 is SGHNT and CDR2 is YENEEA in the germline V gene. The sample belongs to a study of cytomegalovirus exposure and HLA in healthy donors. Study-level points and caveats: Follow-up analysis later connected one missense variant in DCLRE1C with trimming of TCR beta V- and J-genes. Evidence from a later analysis indicated that most CMV-associated TCR beta chains looked HLA-restricted. Association with HLA alleles at 0.05 false discovery rate was found for roughly 17,000 TCR beta sequences in a later analysis.

The specimen was PBMCs. This TCR was sampled from a man between 40 and 49 years old in good health and CMV-seronegative. This sequence joins TRBV11-3 and TRBJ2-1; D might be TRBD1 (6 bases). As DNA, the CDR3 is TGTGCCAGCAGCCACGACAGGTTAAATGAGCAGTTCTTC. This sequence encodes CASSHDRLNEQFF.